These 15 T cell receptor beta chains came from one sample sequenced in a study of blood T cell repertoires in COVID-19. Sequencing was performed with immunoSEQ multiplex PCR; in TCRdb, only in-frame clones are kept and a portion is missing. Of hundreds of thousands of clones in the sample, roughly 90% were seen once. The sample taken for sequencing was PBMCs or T cells enriched from blood (not recorded which). These receptors all come from a woman in her 50s who had recovered from COVID-19.

The chain combines TRBV3-1 (or the pseudogene TRBV3-2) with TRBJ2-7; tentatively, D is TRBD2 (5 bases). This CDR3 is 14 amino acids long. V lost 5 bases, J lost 4 bases, and 15 bases lay in between. The germline V gene encodes CDR1 LGHDT and CDR2 YNNKEL (reference sequence). CDR3 sequence: CASSKWGEPYEQYF. The CDR3 nucleotides read TGTGCCAGCAGCAAATGGGGAGAGCCTTACGAGCAGTACTTC.

The chain has TRBV7-3 and TRBJ2-7, with 10 bases aligning to TRBD1. The J segment lost 3 bases and the V segment lost 1 base, leaving 3 bases of the junction unmatched. Germline loops: CDR1 SGHTA, CDR2 FQGTGA. The CDR3 covers 15 residues. As DNA, the CDR3 is TGTGCCAGCAGCTTAAGGACAGGGGGAGACTACGAGCAGTACTTC. Its translation is CASSLRTGGDYEQYF.

This clone was counted a single time. The genes are TRBV7-2 and TRBJ2-3; 8 nucleotides agree with TRBD2. The germline V gene has CDR1 SGHTA and CDR2 FQGNSA. The CDR3 is 15 residues long. The V gene end was trimmed by 1 base and the J gene end by 3 bases; junction bases not matched to a gene: 3. CDR3 region: CASSLGAGGTDTQYF. The CDR3, as DNA: TGTGCCAGCAGCTTAGGTGCGGGAGGTACAGATACGCAGTATTTT.

This chain connects TRBV7-9 to TRBJ1-4; no firm D call. This CDR3 region has 13 residues. Trimming removed 6 bases at V and 3 bases at J, with 8 bases between. Germline CDR1 is SEHNR and CDR2 is FQNEAQ (reference sequence). The CDR3 region has the DNA TGTGCCAGCAGGCTCGGGGCTAATGAAAAACTGTTTTTT. It is translated as CASRLGANEKLFF.

The CDR3 reads CASSVTGGRHYGYTF. The DNA for the CDR3 is TGTGCCAGCAGCGTCACAGGGGGCAGGCACTATGGCTACACCTTC. The J gene is TRBJ1-2, the V gene TRBV9; 9 bases agree with TRBD1. CDR1 and CDR2 (germline): SGDLS, YYNGEE. Trimming removed 2 bases from V and 3 bases from J; junction bases left unmatched: 5. The CDR3 is 15 amino acids.

This chain connects TRBV18 to TRBJ1-4; 7 positions match TRBD1. The V and J ends lost 0 bases and 8 bases, in that order; junction bases with no gene match: 6. CDR1 is KGHSH, CDR2 LQKENI, per germline. The CDR3 is 15 amino acids. The CDR3 coding sequence is TGTGCCAGCTCACCACCGAGGGGGCGTGGGGAAAAACTGTTTTTT. Its translation is CASSPPRGRGEKLFF.

The chain joins TRBV4-1 to TRBJ2-1; D unclear. Germline CDR1 and CDR2: MGHRA and YSYEKL. The V end was cut by 3 bases, the J end by 0 bases, with 12 bases between. This CDR3 comprises 16 residues. The CDR3 loop reads CASSQPAASSYNEQFF. In DNA form, the CDR3 reads TGCGCCAGCAGCCAGCCCGCTGCTAGCTCCTACAATGAGCAGTTCTTC.

The CDR3, as DNA: TGTGCCAGCAGCCCCACAGGGGGCGGTCAGCCCCAGCATTTT. Translated, it gives CASSPTGGGQPQHF. J is TRBJ1-5 and V is TRBV3-1 (or the pseudogene TRBV3-2); 9 bases are shared with TRBD1. This CDR3 spans 14 amino acids. Losses at the gene ends were 4 bases for V and 6 bases for J; bases not matched to a gene: 4. Germline CDR1 and CDR2: LGHDT and YNNKEL (reference sequence).

This chain connects TRBV19 to TRBJ1-2, with D unresolved. The ends were cut back, 5 bases at V and 4 bases at J, with 11 bases in the middle. Germline V CDR1 and CDR2: LNHDA, SQIVND (reference sequence). The CDR3 has 13 residues. The CDR3 sequence: CASSPHHLYGYTF. As DNA, the CDR3 is TGTGCCAGTAGTCCACATCACCTCTATGGCTACACCTTC.

The chain is built from TRBV4-3 and TRBJ1-1; a weak D match, TRBD1 (6 bases). The CDR3 runs 15 residues. Germline V gene data show CDR1 as LGHNA and CDR2 as YSLEER. Trimming left V 6 bases short and J 0 bases short, with 14 bases between. The CDR3 DNA reads as TGCGCCAGCAGGGAGGATACAGGGTTGAACACTGAAGCTTTCTTT. Residues: CASREDTGLNTEAFF.

In DNA form, the CDR3 reads TGTGCCAGCAGCTCGTCAGACTCTGGGGCCAACGTCCTGACTTTC. Translated, it gives CASSSSDSGANVLTF. This chain connects TRBV11-1 to TRBJ2-6; no clear D gene. CDR3 length equals 15 residues. Germline V gives CDR1 SGHAT, CDR2 FQDESV (reference sequence). V shed 4 bases and J shed 0 bases, with 7 bases lying between them.

The chain links TRBV5-1 to TRBJ2-1; TRBD2 aligns across 7 bases. Germline assignment: CDR1 SGHRS and CDR2 YFSETQ. This CDR3 is built from 15 residues. V lost 0 bases to trimming and J lost 3 bases; unmatched junction nucleotides: 3. The CDR3 reads CASSLGRESYNEQFF. The DNA of the CDR3 is TGCGCCAGCAGCTTGGGGCGGGAGAGCTACAATGAGCAGTTCTTC.

The chain joins TRBV6-5 to TRBJ1-1, with 9 bases matching TRBD1. Germline V gene data show CDR1 as MNHEY and CDR2 as SVGAGI. This CDR3 has 15 residues. With V trimmed by 6 bases and J by 3 bases, 8 bases remained unmatched. The CDR3 bases are TGTGCCAGCAGAGCGGGACAGGGACTGGACACTGAAGCTTTCTTT. Translation: CASRAGQGLDTEAFF.

The rearrangement joins TRBV7-2 to TRBJ2-3; D gene unclear. Between the trimmed V and J ends, which lost 5 bases and 3 bases, there was a span of 12 bases. The germline gives CDR1 SGHTA, CDR2 FQGNSA. The CDR3 covers 14 residues. The CDR3 here is CASSLRLTTDTQYF. In DNA, the CDR3 is TGTGCCAGCAGCCTCCGCCTCACTACAGATACGCAGTATTTT.

The chain carries TRBV7-2 and TRBJ1-5; TRBD1 agrees at 7 bases. This CDR3 is built from 15 residues. Per the germline V gene, CDR1 is SGHTA and CDR2 is FQGNSA. Trimming took 1 base from V and 7 from J; bases not matched to a gene: 7. The chain's CDR3 is CASSLESGGRQPQHF. The CDR3 DNA is TGTGCCAGCAGCTTAGAATCAGGGGGAAGGCAGCCCCAGCATTTT.